Shown below are 6 T cell receptor beta chains from a single sample sequenced in a study of post-analysis software for immune sequencing data (dated by TCRdb to the mid-2010s). Results the study describes overall, beyond this receptor: Four or five TRBV segments, including TRBV5-6, TRBV5-1 and TRBV20-1, were significantly more frequent in patients than controls.

The method behind the library was PCR. Data came from an Illumina HiSeq 2500. To reduce PCR and sequencing biases, unique molecular identifiers were built into the TCR beta cDNA libraries. TCRdb applied fastp at Q25 and MiXCR to the public reads, then kept only in-frame beta chains. Identical CDR3 protein sequences are pooled into one entry, listed with their most common genes and DNA. The sample contains 750,000 to 950,000 distinct CDR3 sequences, under 70% of them found a single time. The ten largest clonotypes hold approximately 4.3% of the sample. These receptors have no identified antigens. The specimen was blood. The receptors stem from a girl aged 10 to 17 with multiple sclerosis.

This chain uses TRBV29-1 with TRBJ1-2; D remains unclear. This CDR3 region has 16 residues. Per the germline V gene, CDR1 is SQVTM and CDR2 is ANQGSEA. Trimming took 0 bases from V and 0 from J, leaving 14 bases between them. The CDR3 sequence: CSVEDQEDLANYGYTF. The DNA of the CDR3 is TGCAGCGTTGAAGATCAGGAGGATTTAGCTAACTATGGCTACACCTTC.

V gene TRBV10-3 combines with J gene TRBJ1-2; weak D call: TRBD1 (5 bases). V dropped 6 bases and J dropped 2 bases, with 7 bases sitting between them. Germline V CDR1 and CDR2: ENHRY, SYGVKD. The CDR3 is made up of 12 amino acids. In DNA form, the CDR3 reads TGTGCCATCAGCCGACAGAACTATGGCTACACCTTC. It specifies CAISRQNYGYTF.

The chain recombines TRBV30 with TRBJ2-7, with a possible D match to TRBD1 (5 bases). This CDR3 contains 13 residues. Trimming removed 6 bases from V and 3 bases from J, with 15 bases in between. The germline CDR1 and CDR2 sequences are GTSNPN and SVGIG (reference sequence). CDR3: CACDKGKLYEQYF. The CDR3, as DNA: TGTGCCTGTGACAAGGGGAAACTCTACGAGCAGTACTTC.

With regard to this clonotype: The junction shows a germline mismatch at one end, possibly a read error. The chain is built from TRBV7-2 and TRBJ2-1; 10 bases are shared with TRBD2. The CDR3 has 16 residues. The germline V gene encodes CDR1 SGHTA and CDR2 FQGNSA. CDR3 sequence (DNA): TGCGCCAGCAGCTTGGCGGCTAGCGGGGGCTACAATGAGCAGTTCTTC. Amino acids: CASSLAASGGYNEQFF.

This clonotype is a singleton in its sample. The rearrangement joins TRBV5-1 to TRBJ2-1; D is possibly TRBD2 (5 bases). This CDR3 comprises 12 residues. V lost 9 bases and J lost 8, with 15 bases in between. Germline-derived CDR1 and CDR2 are SGHRS and YFSETQ. The DNA for the CDR3 is TGCGCCACGGGGTCGATGGGCTATGAGCAGTTCTTC. Its protein product is CATGSMGYEQFF.

A few counts support this clonotype. The V call is TRBV20-1, the J call TRBJ2-5; TRBD1 might be the D (7 bases). CDR1 DFQATT and CDR2 SNEGSKA come from the germline V gene (reference sequence). V was shortened by 5 bases and J by 5 bases, with 18 bases between the two germline ends. This CDR3 has 14 amino acids. The CDR3, as DNA: TGCAGTGCTGAACAGGGGCGGGGTAGGGAGACCCAGTACTTC. Encoded protein: CSAEQGRGRETQYF.